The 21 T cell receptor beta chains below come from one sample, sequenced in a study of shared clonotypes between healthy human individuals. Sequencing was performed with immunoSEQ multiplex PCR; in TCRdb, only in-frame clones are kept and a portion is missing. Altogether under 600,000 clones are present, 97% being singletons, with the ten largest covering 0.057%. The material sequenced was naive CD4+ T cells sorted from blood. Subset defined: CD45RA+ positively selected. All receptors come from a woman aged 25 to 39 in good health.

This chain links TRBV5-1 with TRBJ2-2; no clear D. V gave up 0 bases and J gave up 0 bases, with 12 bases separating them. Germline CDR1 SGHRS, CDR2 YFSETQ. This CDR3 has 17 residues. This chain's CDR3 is CASSLAYLSANTGELFF. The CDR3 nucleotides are TGCGCCAGCAGCTTGGCCTATCTAAGCGCGAACACCGGGGAGCTGTTTTTT. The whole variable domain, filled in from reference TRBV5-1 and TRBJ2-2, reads KAGVTQTPRYLIKTRGQQVTLSCSPISGHRSVSWYQQTPGQGLQFLFEYFSETQRNKGNFPGRFSGRQFSNSRSEMNVSTLELGDSALYLCASSLAYLSANTGELFFGEGSRLTVL.

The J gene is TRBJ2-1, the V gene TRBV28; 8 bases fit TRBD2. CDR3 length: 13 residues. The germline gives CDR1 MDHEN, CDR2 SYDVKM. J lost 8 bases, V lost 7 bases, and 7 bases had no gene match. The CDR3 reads CASKRGPRDEQFF. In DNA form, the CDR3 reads TGTGCCAGCAAGCGGGGGCCCAGGGATGAGCAGTTCTTC.

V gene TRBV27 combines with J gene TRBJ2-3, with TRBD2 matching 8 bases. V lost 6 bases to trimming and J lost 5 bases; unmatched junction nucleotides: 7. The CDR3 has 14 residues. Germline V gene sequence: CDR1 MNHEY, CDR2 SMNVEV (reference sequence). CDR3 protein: CASSREGMGDTQYF. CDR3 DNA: TGTGCCAGCAGCCGGGAGGGGATGGGAGATACGCAGTATTTT.

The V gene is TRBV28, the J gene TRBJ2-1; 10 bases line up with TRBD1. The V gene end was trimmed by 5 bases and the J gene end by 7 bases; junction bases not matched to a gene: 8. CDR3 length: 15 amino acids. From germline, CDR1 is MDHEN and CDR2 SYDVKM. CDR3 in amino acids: CASSTTGGVGNEQFF. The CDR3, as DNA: TGTGCCAGCAGTACGACAGGGGGCGTGGGGAATGAGCAGTTCTTC. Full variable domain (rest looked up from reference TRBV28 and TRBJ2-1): DVKVTQSSRYLVKRTGEKVFLECVQDMDHENMFWYRQDPGLGLRLIYFSYDVKMKEKGDIPEGYSVSREKKERFSLILESASTNQTSMYLCASSTTGGVGNEQFFGPGTRLTVL.

CDR3: CASRKTSGSGYNEQFF. Here the CDR3 DNA reads TGTGCCAGCAGGAAGACTAGCGGGAGCGGGTACAATGAGCAGTTCTTC. The J gene is TRBJ2-1, the V gene TRBV6-4, with TRBD2 matching over 12 bases. V shed 6 bases and J 4 bases; nucleotides not matched to a gene: 7. Germline lookup yields CDR1 MRHNA and CDR2 SNTAGT. The CDR3 consists of 16 residues.

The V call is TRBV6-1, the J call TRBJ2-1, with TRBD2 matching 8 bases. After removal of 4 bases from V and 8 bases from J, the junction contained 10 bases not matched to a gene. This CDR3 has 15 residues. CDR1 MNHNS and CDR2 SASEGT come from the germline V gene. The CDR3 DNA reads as TGTGCCAGCAGTGTAGCGGGACCTGTCTCGGATGAGCAGTTCTTC. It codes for CASSVAGPVSDEQFF.

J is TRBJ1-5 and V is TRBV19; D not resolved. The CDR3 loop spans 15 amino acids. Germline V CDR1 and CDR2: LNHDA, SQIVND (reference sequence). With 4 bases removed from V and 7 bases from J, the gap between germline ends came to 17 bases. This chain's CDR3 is CASSTLKTVWQPQHF. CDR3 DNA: TGTGCCAGTAGTACGCTGAAGACGGTCTGGCAGCCCCAGCATTTT.

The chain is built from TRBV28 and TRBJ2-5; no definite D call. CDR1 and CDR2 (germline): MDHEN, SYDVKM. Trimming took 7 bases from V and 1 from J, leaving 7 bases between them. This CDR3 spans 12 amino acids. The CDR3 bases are TGTGCCAGCACTGCGCCCCAAGAGACCCAGTACTTC. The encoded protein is CASTAPQETQYF.

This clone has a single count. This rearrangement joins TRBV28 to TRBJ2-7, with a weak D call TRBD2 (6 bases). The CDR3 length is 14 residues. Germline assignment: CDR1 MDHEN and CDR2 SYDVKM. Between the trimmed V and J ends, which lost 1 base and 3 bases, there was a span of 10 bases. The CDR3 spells CASSLLRGSYEQYF. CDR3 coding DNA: TGTGCCAGCAGTTTATTGCGGGGCAGCTACGAGCAGTACTTC.

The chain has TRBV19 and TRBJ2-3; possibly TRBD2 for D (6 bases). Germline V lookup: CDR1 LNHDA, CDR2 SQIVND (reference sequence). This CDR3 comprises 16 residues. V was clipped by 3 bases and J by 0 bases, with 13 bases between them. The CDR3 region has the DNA TGTGCCAGTAGTATTGAGCGGGTTTCTAGCACAGATACGCAGTATTTT. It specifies CASSIERVSSTDTQYF.

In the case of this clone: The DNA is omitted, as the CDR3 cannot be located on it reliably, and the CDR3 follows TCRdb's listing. This chain's CDR3 is CASSVGPGQTPYSNQPQHF. The chain is built from TRBV5-8 and TRBJ1-5; no check of the table's D call, TRBD1, against the DNA was made. Both ends counted, the CDR3 spans 19 residues. CDR1 SGHTS and CDR2 YDEGEE come from the germline V gene.

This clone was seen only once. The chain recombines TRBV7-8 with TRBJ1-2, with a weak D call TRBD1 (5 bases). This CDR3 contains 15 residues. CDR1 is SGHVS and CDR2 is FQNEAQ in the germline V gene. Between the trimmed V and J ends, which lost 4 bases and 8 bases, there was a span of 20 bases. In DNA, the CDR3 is TGTGCCAGCAGCTCAGACAGAACCTCCACCGGGGGCTACACCTTC. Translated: CASSSDRTSTGGYTF.

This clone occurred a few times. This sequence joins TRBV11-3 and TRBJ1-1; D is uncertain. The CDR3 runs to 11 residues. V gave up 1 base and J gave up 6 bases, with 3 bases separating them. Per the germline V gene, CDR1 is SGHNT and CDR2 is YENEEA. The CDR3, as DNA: TGTGCCAGCAGCTTAGGCTCTGAAGCTTTCTTT. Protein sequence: CASSLGSEAFF.

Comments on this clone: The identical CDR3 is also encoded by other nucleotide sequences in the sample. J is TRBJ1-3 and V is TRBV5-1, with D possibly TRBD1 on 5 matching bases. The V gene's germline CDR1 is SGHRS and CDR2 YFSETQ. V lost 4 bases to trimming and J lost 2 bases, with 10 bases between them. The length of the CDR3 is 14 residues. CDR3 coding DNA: TGCGCCAGCAGCCCGGGGACGGCTGGAAACACCATATATTTT. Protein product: CASSPGTAGNTIYF.

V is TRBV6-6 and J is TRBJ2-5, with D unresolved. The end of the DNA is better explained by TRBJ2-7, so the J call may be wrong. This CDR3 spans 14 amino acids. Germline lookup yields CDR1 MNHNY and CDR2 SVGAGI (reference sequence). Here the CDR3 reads CASTYFEDSYEQYF. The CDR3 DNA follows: TGTGCCAGCACCTACTTCGAGGACTCCTACGAGCAGTACTTC.

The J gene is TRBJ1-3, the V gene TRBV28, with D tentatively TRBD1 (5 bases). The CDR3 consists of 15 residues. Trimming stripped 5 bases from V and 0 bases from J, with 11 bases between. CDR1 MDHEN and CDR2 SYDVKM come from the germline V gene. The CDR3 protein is CASSGGEISGNTIYF. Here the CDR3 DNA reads TGTGCCAGCAGTGGGGGGGAAATCTCTGGAAACACCATATATTTT.

CDR3 nucleotides: TGTGCCAGCAGTTTAGTGAGCGGGCGGGGCGAGCAGTACTTC. This codes for CASSLVSGRGEQYF. The chain employs TRBV28 and TRBJ2-7; TRBD2 is a possible D gene (6 bases). CDR1 and CDR2 from the germline V gene are MDHEN and SYDVKM. Trimming shortened V by 2 bases and J by 6 bases, and 14 bases separated the two germline ends. The CDR3 loop spans 14 amino acids.

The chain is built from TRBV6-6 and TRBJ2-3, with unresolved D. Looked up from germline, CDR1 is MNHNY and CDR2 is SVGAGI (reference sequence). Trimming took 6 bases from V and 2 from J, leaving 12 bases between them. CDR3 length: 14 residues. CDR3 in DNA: TGTGCCAGCAGGTTATTAGGGATCACAGATACGCAGTATTTT. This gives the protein CASRLLGITDTQYF.

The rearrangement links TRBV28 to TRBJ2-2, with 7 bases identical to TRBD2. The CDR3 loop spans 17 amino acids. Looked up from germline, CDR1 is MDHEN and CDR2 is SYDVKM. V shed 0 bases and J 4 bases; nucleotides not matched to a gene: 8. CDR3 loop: CASSLWAAGDLTGELFF. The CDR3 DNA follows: TGTGCCAGCAGTTTATGGGCTGCGGGAGATCTCACCGGGGAGCTGTTTTTT.

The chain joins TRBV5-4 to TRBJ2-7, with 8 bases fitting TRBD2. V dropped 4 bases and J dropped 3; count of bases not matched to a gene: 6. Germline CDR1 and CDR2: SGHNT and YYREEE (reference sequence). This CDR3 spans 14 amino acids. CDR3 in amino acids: CASSRGTRSYEQYF. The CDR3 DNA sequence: TGTGCCAGCAGCCGAGGGACTAGAAGCTACGAGCAGTACTTC.

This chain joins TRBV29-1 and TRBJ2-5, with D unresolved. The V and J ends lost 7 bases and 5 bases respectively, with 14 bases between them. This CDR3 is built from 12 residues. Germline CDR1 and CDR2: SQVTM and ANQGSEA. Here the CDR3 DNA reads TGCAGCGGGCTGGACCTGAGTGAGACCCAGTACTTC. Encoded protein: CSGLDLSETQYF.